Listed here are 12 T cell receptor beta chains from one sample, sequenced in a study of Ad26.COV2.S vaccination and SARS-CoV-2 variants. Profiling relied on immunoSEQ multiplex PCR, and the TCRdb table lists in-frame clones only, not all of them. The profile shows about 380,000 clones, under 90% of them singletons. Treatment here: over 15 received Ad26.COV2.S at low or high dose, single or two shots; about 5 received placebo; per-sample allocation not given. After the first vaccine or placebo injection, samples were drawn on day 63. The source material was peripheral blood, sampled in a trial of Ad26.COV2.S vaccine versus placebo. The receptors shown here come from a person between 18 and 60 years old who received the Ad26.COV2.S COVID-19 vaccine or a placebo.

The gene calls are TRBV4-1 and TRBJ1-1; D is ambiguous. V lost 4 bases and J lost 1, with 10 bases in between. This CDR3 has 14 amino acids. Germline CDR1 is MGHRA and CDR2 is YSYEKL. CDR3 residues: CASSRSTANTEAFF. CDR3 DNA sequence: TGCGCCAGCAGCCGATCTACAGCGAACACTGAAGCTTTCTTT.

This chain joins TRBV5-4 and TRBJ2-3; D unclear. The CDR3 is made up of 14 amino acids. The V and J ends lost 2 bases and 2 bases respectively, with 9 bases between them. Germline CDR1 reads SGHNT; CDR2 reads YYREEE (reference sequence). DNA of the CDR3: TGTGCCAGCAGCTTTCAACTATCCACAGATACGCAGTATTTT. It translates to CASSFQLSTDTQYF.

The chain is built from TRBV4-2 and TRBJ2-4; tentatively, D is TRBD1 (5 bases). The CDR3 has 16 amino acids. V was shortened by 0 bases and J by 1 base, with 10 bases between the two germline ends. Germline values: CDR1 LGHNA, CDR2 YNFKEQ. The CDR3 sequence is CASSQEAGLAKNIQYF. The CDR3 coding sequence is TGTGCCAGCAGCCAAGAGGCAGGGCTGGCCAAAAACATTCAGTACTTC.

This clone was counted a few times. V usage is TRBV6-4 and J usage is TRBJ2-1, with TRBD1 identical over 12 bases. The V segment lost 5 bases and the J segment 8 bases; nucleotides outside the gene matches: 7. Germline V gene data show CDR1 as MRHNA and CDR2 as SNTAGT. The CDR3 is 15 amino acids. CDR3 sequence (DNA): TGTGCCAGCAGTAGGGGACAGGGGGCGTGGGATGAGCAGTTCTTC. Protein product: CASSRGQGAWDEQFF.

The gene calls are TRBV21-1 and TRBJ1-2. TRBV21-1 is assigned pseudogene status. The CDR3 contains 14 residues. The CDR3 reads CASSQHGDGWGYTF. The CDR3 bases are TGTGCCAGCAGCCAACACGGTGATGGATGGGGCTACACCTTC.

J is TRBJ2-1 and V is TRBV5-4, with D maybe TRBD2 (7 bases). The V and J ends lost 3 bases and 5 bases respectively, with 12 bases between them. This CDR3 spans 14 amino acids. The V gene's germline CDR1 is SGHNT and CDR2 YYREEE (reference sequence). The CDR3 DNA is TGTGCCAGCAGCTGGGGGGGCAGGGACAATGAGCAGTTCTTC. It yields the protein CASSWGGRDNEQFF.

The CDR3 bases are TGTGCCAGCAGCCCCTTAGGTGGAAACACCATATATTTT. Translating it yields CASSPLGGNTIYF. This chain connects TRBV3-1 (or the pseudogene TRBV3-2) to TRBJ1-3; D is undetermined. The germline V gene has CDR1 LGHDT and CDR2 YNNKEL (reference sequence). This CDR3 has 13 residues. V shed 4 bases and J shed 3 bases, with 7 bases lying between them.

At least ten counts were recorded for this clone. The CDR3 DNA reads as TGTGCCAGCAGTGAAACTAGTGCCTCCTCCTACGAGCAGTACTTC. Translated, it gives CASSETSASSYEQYF. This rearrangement joins TRBV6-1 to TRBJ2-7, with D possibly being TRBD2 (5 bases). The V gene lost 2 bases and the J gene lost 0 bases, with 11 bases spanning the gap. The CDR3 is 15 amino acids. The V gene's germline CDR1 is MNHNS and CDR2 SASEGT.

The rearrangement joins TRBV27 to TRBJ2-7; no clear D gene. The germline CDR1 and CDR2 sequences are MNHEY and SMNVEV (reference sequence). This CDR3 contains 13 residues. V was clipped by 5 bases and J by 0 bases, with 8 bases between them. CDR3 nucleotide sequence: TGTGCCAGCAGTCATCAGAGCTCCTACGAGCAGTACTTC. Translated, it gives CASSHQSSYEQYF.

In the case of this clone: This CDR3 is also generated by other DNA sequences in the sample. The chain carries TRBV5-1 and TRBJ2-7; 11 bases agree with TRBD1. The CDR3 has 16 residues. Losses at the gene ends were 2 bases for V and 9 bases for J; bases not matched to a gene: 13. Germline-derived CDR1 and CDR2 are SGHRS and YFSETQ. The CDR3 sequence is CASSFLAGTGGRGQYF. The DNA of the CDR3 is TGCGCCAGCAGCTTCTTAGCCGGGACAGGGGGTCGGGGGCAGTACTTC.

This clone showed up just once. The rearrangement joins TRBV2 to TRBJ1-1; 9 nucleotides agree with TRBD1. CDR3 size: 14 residues. Germline CDR1 SNHLY, CDR2 FYNNEI. The J segment lost 1 base and the V segment lost 3 bases, leaving 0 bases of the junction unmatched. The CDR3 sequence is CASSEGQGNTEAFF. The CDR3 nucleotides are TGTGCCAGCAGTGAGGGACAGGGGAACACTGAAGCTTTCTTT.

V gene TRBV6-1 combines with J gene TRBJ1-6; D perhaps matches TRBD1 (5 bases). The germline gives CDR1 MNHNS, CDR2 SASEGT. V gave up 0 bases and J gave up 6 bases, with 9 bases separating them. This CDR3 region has 15 residues. This CDR3 is CASSEAEQVNSPLHF. The DNA for the CDR3 is TGTGCCAGCAGTGAAGCGGAACAGGTTAATTCACCCCTCCACTTT.